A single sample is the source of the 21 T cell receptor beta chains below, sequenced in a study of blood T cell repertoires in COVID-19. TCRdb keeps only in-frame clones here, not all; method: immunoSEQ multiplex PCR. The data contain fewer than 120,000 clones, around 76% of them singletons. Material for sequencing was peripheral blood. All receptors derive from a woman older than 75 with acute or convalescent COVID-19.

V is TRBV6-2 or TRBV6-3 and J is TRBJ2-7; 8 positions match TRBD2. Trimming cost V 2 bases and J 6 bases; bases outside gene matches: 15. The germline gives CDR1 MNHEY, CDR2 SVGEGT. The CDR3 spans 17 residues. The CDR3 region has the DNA TGTGCCAGCAGTTACCGACCCATCAGCGGGAGAGCCCTCGAGCAGTACTTC. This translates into CASSYRPISGRALEQYF.

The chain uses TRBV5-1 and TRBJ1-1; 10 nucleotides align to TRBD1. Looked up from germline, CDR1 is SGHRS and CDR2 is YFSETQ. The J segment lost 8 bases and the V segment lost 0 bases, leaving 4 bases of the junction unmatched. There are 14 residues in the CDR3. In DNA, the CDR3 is TGCGCCAGCAGCTTGGGGGACAGGGGTCGAGAAGCTTTCTTT. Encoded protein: CASSLGDRGREAFF.

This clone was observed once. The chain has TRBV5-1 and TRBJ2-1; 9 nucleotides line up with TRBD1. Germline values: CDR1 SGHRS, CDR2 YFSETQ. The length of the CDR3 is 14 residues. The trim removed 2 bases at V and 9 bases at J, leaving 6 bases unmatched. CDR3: CASSLNTGGTEQFF. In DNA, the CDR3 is TGCGCCAGCAGCTTAAATACAGGGGGCACTGAGCAGTTCTTC.

CDR3 DNA: TGTGCCAGTAGCCTGGACAGGGGCAGCAATCAGCCCCAGCATTTT. Encoded protein: CASSLDRGSNQPQHF. The chain combines TRBV19 with TRBJ1-5; 9 bases are a match to TRBD1. V gave up 6 bases and J gave up 1 base; unmatched junction bases: 4. CDR1 LNHDA and CDR2 SQIVND come from the germline V gene (reference sequence). The CDR3 sequence is 15 residues long.

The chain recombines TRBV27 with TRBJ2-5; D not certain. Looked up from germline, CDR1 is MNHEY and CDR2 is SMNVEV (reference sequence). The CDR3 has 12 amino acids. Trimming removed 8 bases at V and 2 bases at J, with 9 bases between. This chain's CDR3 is CASQDLQETQYF. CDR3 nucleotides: TGTGCCAGCCAGGATCTTCAAGAGACCCAGTACTTC.

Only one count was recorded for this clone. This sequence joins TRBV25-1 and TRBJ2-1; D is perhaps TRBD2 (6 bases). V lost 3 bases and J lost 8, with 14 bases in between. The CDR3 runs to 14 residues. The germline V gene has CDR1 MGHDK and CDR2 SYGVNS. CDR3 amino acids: CASSEPGTAYEQFF. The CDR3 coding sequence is TGTGCCAGCAGTGAGCCAGGGACTGCCTATGAGCAGTTCTTC.

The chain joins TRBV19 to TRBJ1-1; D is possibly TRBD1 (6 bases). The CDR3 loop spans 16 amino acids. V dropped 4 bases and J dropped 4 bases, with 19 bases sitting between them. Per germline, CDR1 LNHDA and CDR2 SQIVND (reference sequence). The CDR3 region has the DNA TGTGCCAGTAGTACATCATTACAGGGAGCAGGCACTGAAGCTTTCTTT. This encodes CASSTSLQGAGTEAFF.

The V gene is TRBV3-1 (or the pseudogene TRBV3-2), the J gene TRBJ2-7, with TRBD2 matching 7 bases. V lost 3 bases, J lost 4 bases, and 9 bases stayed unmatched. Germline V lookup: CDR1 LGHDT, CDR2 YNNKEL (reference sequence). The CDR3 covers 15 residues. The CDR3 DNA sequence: TGTGCCAGCAGCCACCGTAGCGGGTTAGAGTACGAGCAGTACTTC. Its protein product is CASSHRSGLEYEQYF.

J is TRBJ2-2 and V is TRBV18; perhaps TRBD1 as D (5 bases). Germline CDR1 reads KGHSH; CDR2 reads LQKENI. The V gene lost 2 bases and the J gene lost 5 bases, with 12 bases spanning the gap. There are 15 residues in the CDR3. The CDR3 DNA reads TGTGCCAGCTCACCAAATGGACACCAGACCGGGGAGCTGTTTTTT. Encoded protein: CASSPNGHQTGELFF.

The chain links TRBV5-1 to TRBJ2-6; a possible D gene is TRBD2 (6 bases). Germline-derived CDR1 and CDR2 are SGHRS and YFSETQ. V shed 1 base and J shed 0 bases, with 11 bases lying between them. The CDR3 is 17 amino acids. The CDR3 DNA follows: TGCGCCAGCAGCTTGTTTCTCGGGAGCTCTGGGGCCAACGTCCTGACTTTC. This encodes CASSLFLGSSGANVLTF.

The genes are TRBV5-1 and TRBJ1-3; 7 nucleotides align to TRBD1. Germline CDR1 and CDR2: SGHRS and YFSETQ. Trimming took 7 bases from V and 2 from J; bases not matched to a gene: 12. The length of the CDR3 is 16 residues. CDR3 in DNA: TGCGCCAGCGATGGCCCTCCGGGACAGACTGGAAACACCATATATTTT. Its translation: CASDGPPGQTGNTIYF.

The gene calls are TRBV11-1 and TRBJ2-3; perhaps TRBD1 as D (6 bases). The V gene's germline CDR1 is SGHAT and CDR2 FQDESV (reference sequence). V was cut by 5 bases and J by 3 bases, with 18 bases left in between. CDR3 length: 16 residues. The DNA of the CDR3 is TGTGCCAGCAGCGTTGCCGGGACACCCGGGACAGATACGCAGTATTTT. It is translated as CASSVAGTPGTDTQYF.

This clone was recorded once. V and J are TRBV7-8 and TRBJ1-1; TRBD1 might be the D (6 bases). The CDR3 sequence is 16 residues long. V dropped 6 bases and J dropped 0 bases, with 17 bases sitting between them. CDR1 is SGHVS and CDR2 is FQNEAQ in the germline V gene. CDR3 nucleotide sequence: TGTGCCAGCAGTTTGGGGAGGGGACAAATGAACACTGAAGCTTTCTTT. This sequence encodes CASSLGRGQMNTEAFF.

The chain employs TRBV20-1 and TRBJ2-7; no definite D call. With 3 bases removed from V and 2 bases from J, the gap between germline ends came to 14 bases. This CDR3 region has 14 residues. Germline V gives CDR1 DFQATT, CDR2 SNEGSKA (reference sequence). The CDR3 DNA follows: TGCAGTGCTAGTTCCAGCGTTAATACCTACGAGCAGTACTTC. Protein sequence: CSASSSVNTYEQYF.

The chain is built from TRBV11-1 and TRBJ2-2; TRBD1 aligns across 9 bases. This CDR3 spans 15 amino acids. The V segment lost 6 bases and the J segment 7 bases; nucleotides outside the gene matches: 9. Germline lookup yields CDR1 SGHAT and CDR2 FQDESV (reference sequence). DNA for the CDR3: TGTGCCAGCAGACGGGACAGGGTTCGCGGCGGGGAGCTGTTTTTT. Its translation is CASRRDRVRGGELFF.

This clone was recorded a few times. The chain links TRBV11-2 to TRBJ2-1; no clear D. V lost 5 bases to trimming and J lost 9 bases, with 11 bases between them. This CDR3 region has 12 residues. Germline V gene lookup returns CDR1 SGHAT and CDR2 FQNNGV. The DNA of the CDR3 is TGTGCCAGCAGCCAGATGAGAGGTGAGCAGTTCTTC. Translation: CASSQMRGEQFF.

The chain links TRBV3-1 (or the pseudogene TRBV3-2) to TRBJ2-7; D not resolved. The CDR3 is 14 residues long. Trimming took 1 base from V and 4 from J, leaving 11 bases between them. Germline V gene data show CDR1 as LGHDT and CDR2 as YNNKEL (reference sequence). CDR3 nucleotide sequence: TGTGCCAGCAGCCAAGGTTGGAGAGCGTACGAGCAGTACTTC. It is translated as CASSQGWRAYEQYF.

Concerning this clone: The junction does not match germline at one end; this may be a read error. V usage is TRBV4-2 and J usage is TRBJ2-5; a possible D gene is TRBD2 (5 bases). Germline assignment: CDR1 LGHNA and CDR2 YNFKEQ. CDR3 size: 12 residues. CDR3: CASSHPGIPHYF. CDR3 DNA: TGTGCCAGCAGCCATCCCGGGATTCCCCATTACTTC.

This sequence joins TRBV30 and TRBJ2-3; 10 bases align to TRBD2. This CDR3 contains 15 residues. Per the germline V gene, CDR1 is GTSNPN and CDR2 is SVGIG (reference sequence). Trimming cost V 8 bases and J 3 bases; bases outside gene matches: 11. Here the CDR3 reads CAGTSGGAVTDTQYF. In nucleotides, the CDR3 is TGTGCCGGAACGAGCGGGGGGGCCGTAACAGATACGCAGTATTTT.

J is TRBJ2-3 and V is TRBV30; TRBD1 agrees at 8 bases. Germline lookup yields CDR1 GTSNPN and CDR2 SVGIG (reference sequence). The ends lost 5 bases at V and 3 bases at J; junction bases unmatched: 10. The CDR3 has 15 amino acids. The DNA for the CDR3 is TGTGCCTGGGACCCCGGGACAGGTCGAACAGATACGCAGTATTTT. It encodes CAWDPGTGRTDTQYF.

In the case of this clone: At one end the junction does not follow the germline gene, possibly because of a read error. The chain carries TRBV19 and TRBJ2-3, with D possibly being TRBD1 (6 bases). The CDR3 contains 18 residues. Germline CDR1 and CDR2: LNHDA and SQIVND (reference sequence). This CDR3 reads CASSIDLFRGSATNTQYF. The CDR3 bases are TGTGCCAGTAGTATAGATCTATTCAGGGGCAGCGCCACAAATACGCAGTATTTT.